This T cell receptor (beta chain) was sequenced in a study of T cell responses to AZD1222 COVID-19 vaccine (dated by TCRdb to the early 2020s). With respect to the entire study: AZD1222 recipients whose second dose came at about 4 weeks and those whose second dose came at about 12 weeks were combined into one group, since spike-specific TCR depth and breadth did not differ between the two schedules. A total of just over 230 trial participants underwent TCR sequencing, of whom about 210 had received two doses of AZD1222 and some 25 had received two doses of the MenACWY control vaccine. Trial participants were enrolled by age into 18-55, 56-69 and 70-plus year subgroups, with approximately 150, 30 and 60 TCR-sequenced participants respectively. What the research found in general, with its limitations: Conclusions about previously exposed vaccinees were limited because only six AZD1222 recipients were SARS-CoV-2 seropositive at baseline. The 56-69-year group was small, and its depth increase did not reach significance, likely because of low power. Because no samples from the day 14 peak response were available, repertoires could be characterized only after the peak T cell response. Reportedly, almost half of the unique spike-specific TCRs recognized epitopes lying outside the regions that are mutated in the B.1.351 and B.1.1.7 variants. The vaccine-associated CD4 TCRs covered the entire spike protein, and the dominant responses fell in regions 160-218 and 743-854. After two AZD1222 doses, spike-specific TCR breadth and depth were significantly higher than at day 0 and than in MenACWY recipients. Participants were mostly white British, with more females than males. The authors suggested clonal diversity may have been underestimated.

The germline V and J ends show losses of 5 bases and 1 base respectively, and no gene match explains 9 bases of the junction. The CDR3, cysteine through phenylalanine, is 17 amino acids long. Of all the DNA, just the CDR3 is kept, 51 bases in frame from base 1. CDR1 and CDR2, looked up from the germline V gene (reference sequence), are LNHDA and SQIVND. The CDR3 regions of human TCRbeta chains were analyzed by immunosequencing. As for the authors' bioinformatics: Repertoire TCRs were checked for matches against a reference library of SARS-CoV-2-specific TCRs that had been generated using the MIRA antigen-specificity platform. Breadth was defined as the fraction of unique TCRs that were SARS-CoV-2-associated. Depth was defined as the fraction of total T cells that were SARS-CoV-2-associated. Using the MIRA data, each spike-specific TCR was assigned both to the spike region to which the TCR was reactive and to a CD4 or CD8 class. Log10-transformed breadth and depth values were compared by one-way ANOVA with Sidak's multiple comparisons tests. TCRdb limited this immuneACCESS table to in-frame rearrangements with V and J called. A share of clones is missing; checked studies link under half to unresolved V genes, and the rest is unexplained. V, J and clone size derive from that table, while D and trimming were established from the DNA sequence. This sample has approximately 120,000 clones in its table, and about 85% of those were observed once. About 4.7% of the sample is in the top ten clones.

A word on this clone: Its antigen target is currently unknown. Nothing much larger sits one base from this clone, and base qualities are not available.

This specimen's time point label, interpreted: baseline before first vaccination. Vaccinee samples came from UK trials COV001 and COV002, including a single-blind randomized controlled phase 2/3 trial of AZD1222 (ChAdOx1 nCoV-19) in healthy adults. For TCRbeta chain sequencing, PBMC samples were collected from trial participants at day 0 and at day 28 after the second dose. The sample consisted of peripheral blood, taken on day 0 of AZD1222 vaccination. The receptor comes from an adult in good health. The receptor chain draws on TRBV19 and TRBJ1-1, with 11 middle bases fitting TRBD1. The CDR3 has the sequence CASSPRTGGDWNTEAFF. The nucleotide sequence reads TGTGCCAGTAGTCCCCGGACAGGGGGCGACTGGAACACTGAAGCTTTCTTT.